The source of this TCR beta chain is a study of cytomegalovirus exposure and HLA in healthy donors. With V trimmed by 7 bases and J by 8 bases, 10 bases remained unmatched. The V gene's germline CDR1 is KGHSH and CDR2 LQKENI. The CDR3 spans 13 residues. Amplification used 60 Vbeta primers and 13 Jbeta primers. The method was immunoSEQ multiplex PCR; TCRdb's version includes in-frame clones alone and lacks a portion of them. Here the sample table reports about 46,000 clones. Findings of the study overall: Relative to the roughly 700-donor mean, N-insertions were reportedly fewer in an Asian-associated ancestry cluster in a later analysis. The majority of CMV-associated TCR beta chains were reported as apparently HLA-restricted in a later analysis. Sequencing had likely introduced a cluster of highly shared sequence variants as an artifact.

Regarding this clone: The antigen is undetermined.

The sample was PBMCs. The chain carries TRBV18 and TRBJ1-1; 7 positions match TRBD1. This receptor was taken from a woman aged 40 to 55 in good health and CMV-seronegative. In DNA, the CDR3 is TGTGCCAGCTTCCCCTTGATAGGGGGCGAAGCTTTCTTT. This gives the protein CASFPLIGGEAFF.